This T cell receptor beta chain comes out of a study of shared T cell receptors in the human thymus. The CDR3 consists of 17 residues. CDR1 and CDR2 (germline): LGHNA, YSLEER. The V gene end was trimmed by 4 bases and the J gene end by 7 bases; junction bases not matched to a gene: 13. The method was immunoSEQ multiplex PCR; TCRdb's version includes in-frame clones alone and lacks a portion of them. The data hold hundreds of thousands of clones, with around 87% observed a single time. In addition, the sample was reused for a study of human thymus T cells.

Sequencing input: thymocytes. This clonotype was obtained from a boy less than two years old with a congenital heart defect. The chain couples TRBV4-3 to TRBJ1-6; TRBD1 aligns across 7 bases. The CDR3 sequence is CASSLSSPDRENSPLHF. Here the CDR3 DNA reads TGCGCCAGCAGCCTAAGTAGCCCCGACAGGGAGAATTCACCCCTCCACTTT.